This T cell receptor beta chain was retrieved from a study of blood T cell repertoires in COVID-19. Study-level background: Specimens from acute and convalescent COVID-19 originated in the United States, Italy and Spain.

Regarding this clone: The same CDR3 also results from other DNA sequences found in this sample.

TCRdb keeps only in-frame clones here, not all; method: immunoSEQ multiplex PCR. The sample holds approximately 150,000 clones, about 81% seen once. The CDR3 has 13 residues. Trimming pared 1 base from V and 4 bases from J, leaving 7 bases between. Looked up from germline, CDR1 is MNHNS and CDR2 is SASEGT. Sequenced material: peripheral blood. The chain is built from TRBV6-1 and TRBJ1-1; tentatively, D is TRBD1 (5 bases). The TCR sequence derives from a woman of 80 years or more with acute or convalescent COVID-19. Here the CDR3 reads CASSEGGGTEAFF. The CDR3 DNA reads TGTGCCAGCAGTGAAGGGGGGGGCACTGAAGCTTTCTTT.